A selection of T cell receptor beta chains follows, all from one sample in a study of T cell responses to AZD1222 COVID-19 vaccine. Clones were read by immunoSEQ multiplex PCR, and TCRdb kept only the in-frame ones, dropping some. The sample holds 140,000 to 150,000 clones, over 80% seen once. Sequenced material: peripheral blood, taken 28 days after the second AZD1222 dose. The receptor source for this set is an adult who received the AZD1222 COVID-19 vaccine. Each CDR3 is given with its conserved first and last residue. D genes are given only for firm matches. The listing skips clone size in some rows; elsewhere it reads once, few, many or a size class.

v_gene	d_gene	abundance	j_gene	CDR3nt	CDR3aa
TRBV24-1	.	.	TRBJ1-5	TGTGCCACCAGTCCCGGGGGTTTCAGTCAGCCCCAGCATTTT	CATSPGGFSQPQHF
TRBV7-3	.	.	TRBJ1-1	TGTGCCAGCAGCCCAACTAGGGGGGTGAACACTGAAGCTTTCTTT	CASSPTRGVNTEAFF
TRBV5-1	TRBD1	.	TRBJ1-2	TGCGCCAGCAGCCCGGGACAGTCCTACTCCTATGGCTACACCTTC	CASSPGQSYSYGYTF
TRBV19	TRBD2	.	TRBJ2-3	TGTGCCAGTAGTAGGGAGGGGAGTTCCACAGATACGCAGTATTTT	CASSREGSSTDTQYF
TRBV21-1	.	once	TRBJ1-1	TGTGCCAGCAGCAAAGTTTTGAGGGGGGCGGACCCGGAAGCTTTCTTT	CASSKVLRGADPEAFF
TRBV7-9	TRBD1	.	TRBJ1-1	TGTGCCAGCAGCTTCACCCTGACAGGGAAGAACACTGAAGCTTTCTTT	CASSFTLTGKNTEAFF
TRBV29-1	.	.	TRBJ1-1	TGCAGCGGGGACAAAGAGAACACTGAAGCTTTCTTT	CSGDKENTEAFF
TRBV5-6	TRBD1	once	TRBJ2-5	TGTGCCAGCAGCCTTCCCGGACAGGGGCAAGAGACCCAGTACTTC	CASSLPGQGQETQYF
TRBV27	TRBD1	once	TRBJ2-1	TGTGCCAGCAGCCGTAACAGGGGAGTGGGGGAGCAGTTCTTC	CASSRNRGVGEQFF
TRBV12-3/TRBV12-4	.	.	TRBJ2-3	TGTGCCAGCAGGTTCGGCAGTTTGCAGTATTTT	CASRFGSLQYF
TRBV5-6	.	few	TRBJ1-2	TGTGCCAGCAGCCAATCGAGTGGCTACACCTTC	CASSQSSGYTF
TRBV19	.	.	TRBJ1-2	TGTGCCAGTAGTATAGGACCTTCGGGGGTGGATGGCTACACCTTC	CASSIGPSGVDGYTF
TRBV4-1	.	.	TRBJ1-1	TGCGCCAGCAGCCAGGGTAGGGCGCAGGGGTTTACTGAAGCTTTCTTT	CASSQGRAQGFTEAFF
TRBV15	TRBD1	.	TRBJ2-7	TGTGCCACCACCAGGGGGCCGAGGGACGAGCAGTACTTC	CATTRGPRDEQYF
TRBV18	TRBD2	.	TRBJ2-2	TGTGCCAGCTCACGGAAAACTAGCGGGAGTTCGGCTTACCCCACCACCGGGGAGCTGTTTTTT	CASSRKTSGSSAYPTTGELFF